Each of the 21 T cell receptor beta chains below was sequenced from the same sample in a study of blood T cell repertoires in COVID-19. Libraries were prepared by immunoSEQ multiplex PCR; TCRdb keeps only in-frame clonotypes and omits some of them. The data contain around 190,000 clones, roughly 84% of them singletons. Material for sequencing was peripheral blood. These receptors all come from a middle-aged man with COVID-19, enrolled during active disease.

This sequence joins TRBV2 and TRBJ1-1, with D maybe TRBD1 (6 bases). CDR1 is SNHLY, CDR2 FYNNEI, per germline. Deletions cut 6 bases from V and 4 bases from J, with 15 bases between. CDR3 size: 14 residues. CDR3 sequence reads: CASREQGVLTEAFF. In nucleotides, the CDR3 is TGTGCCAGCAGAGAACAGGGTGTTCTCACTGAAGCTTTCTTT.

This rearrangement joins TRBV5-8 to TRBJ1-5, with a weak D call TRBD1 (5 bases). The ends were cut back, 2 bases at V and 2 bases at J, with 11 bases in the middle. The CDR3 extends over 15 amino acids. CDR1 is SGHTS, CDR2 YDEGEE, per germline. CDR3 sequence (DNA): TGTGCCAGCAGCTTAGTCAGGGCTGGCAATCAGCCCCAGCATTTT. Its translation is CASSLVRAGNQPQHF.

The V and J genes are TRBV6-2 or TRBV6-3 and TRBJ2-7, with D possibly matching TRBD1 (6 bases). CDR3 length: 15 residues. V was shortened by 6 bases and J by 2 bases, with 17 bases between the two germline ends. Looked up from germline, CDR1 is MNHEY and CDR2 is SVGEGT. The CDR3 DNA is TGTGCCAGCAGCACGACAGGACTTTTTGCCTACGAGCAGTACTTC. Protein: CASSTTGLFAYEQYF.

The chain links TRBV18 to TRBJ2-5; tentative D call: TRBD1 (5 bases). This CDR3 region has 12 residues. Per the germline V gene, CDR1 is KGHSH and CDR2 is LQKENI. V lost 4 bases, J lost 4 bases, and 7 bases lay in between. The CDR3 nucleotides read TGTGCCAGCTCACAAGACAGAGAGACCCAGTACTTC. Translation: CASSQDRETQYF.

The chain has TRBV4-1 and TRBJ2-1; 12 bases line up with TRBD2. The CDR3 is made up of 17 amino acids. Germline CDR1 is MGHRA and CDR2 is YSYEKL. J gave up 6 bases and V 2 bases, and 8 bases lay outside the gene matches. The CDR3 DNA sequence: TGCGCCAGCAGCCAACCTAGCGGGAGGGCCAATGGCAATGAGCAGTTCTTC. Translating it yields CASSQPSGRANGNEQFF.

This clone has just one count. The chain combines TRBV7-2 with TRBJ2-2; D is ambiguous. Germline CDR1 reads SGHTA; CDR2 reads FQGNSA. V was shortened by 1 base and J by 0 bases, with 3 bases between the two germline ends. CDR3 length: 14 amino acids. The CDR3 DNA reads TGTGCCAGCAGCTTAGGCGCGAACACCGGGGAGCTGTTTTTT. The encoded protein is CASSLGANTGELFF.

The rearrangement joins TRBV7-3 to TRBJ2-7, with D possibly being TRBD2 (6 bases). V shed 4 bases and J shed 1 base, with 11 bases lying between them. The CDR3 totals 14 residues. Germline assignment: CDR1 SGHTA and CDR2 FQGTGA. The CDR3 coding sequence is TGTGCCAGCAGCTCGGGAGCGAATTCCTACGAGCAGTACTTC. This gives the protein CASSSGANSYEQYF.

This clone was seen only a few times. V is TRBV10-3 and J is TRBJ2-2; maybe TRBD2 (6 bases). The CDR3 has 14 amino acids. V was shortened by 0 bases and J by 7 bases, with 9 bases between the two germline ends. Per the germline V gene, CDR1 is ENHRY and CDR2 is SYGVKD. The CDR3 reads CAISESEGHGELFF. In DNA, the CDR3 is TGTGCCATCAGTGAGTCGGAGGGGCACGGGGAGCTGTTTTTT.

This sequence joins TRBV4-1 and TRBJ2-7; TRBD2 is a possible D gene (6 bases). Trimming shortened V by 1 base and J by 2 bases, and 12 bases separated the two germline ends. Germline assignment: CDR1 MGHRA and CDR2 YSYEKL. This CDR3 comprises 15 residues. The CDR3 region has the DNA TGCGCCAGCAGCCAAGGTCTAGCGAACACCTACGAGCAGTACTTC. Protein sequence: CASSQGLANTYEQYF.

The chain uses TRBV7-2 and TRBJ2-5; 9 bases agree with TRBD1. V lost 5 bases and J lost 2; bases outside the gene matches: 6. This CDR3 has 15 residues. Germline lookup yields CDR1 SGHTA and CDR2 FQGNSA. CDR3: CASSRDRELQETQYF. Written as DNA, the CDR3 is TGTGCCAGCAGCCGGGACAGGGAACTTCAAGAGACCCAGTACTTC.

The chain combines TRBV3-1 (or the pseudogene TRBV3-2) with TRBJ1-4; perhaps TRBD1 as D (5 bases). Germline CDR1 is LGHDT and CDR2 is YNNKEL (reference sequence). The CDR3 consists of 15 residues. V dropped 3 bases and J dropped 0 bases, with 8 bases sitting between them. CDR3 coding DNA: TGTGCCAGCAGCCAGGACATCGCAACTAATGAAAAACTGTTTTTT. It encodes CASSQDIATNEKLFF.

V usage is TRBV23-1 and J usage is TRBJ1-6; D gene ambiguous. TRBV23-1 is recorded as an ORF, its role being uncertain. The CDR3 spans 14 residues. V was shortened by 4 bases and J by 6 bases, with 10 bases between the two germline ends. The CDR3 sequence is CASSPRSFNSPLHF. The CDR3 DNA follows: TGCGCCAGCAGTCCCCGGAGTTTTAATTCACCCCTCCACTTT.

The chain carries TRBV19 and TRBJ2-1; 15 positions agree with TRBD2. The CDR3 contains 15 residues. V was clipped by 5 bases and J by 10 bases; unmatched bases: 6. Germline CDR1 LNHDA, CDR2 SQIVND (reference sequence). In DNA, the CDR3 is TGTGCCAGTAGTGGGGGACTAGCGGGAGGTGTGGAGCAGTTCTTC. Translation: CASSGGLAGGVEQFF.

Turning to this clone: At the DNA level, this CDR3 is encoded by other sequences in the same sample as well. This chain joins TRBV11-2 and TRBJ2-5; possibly TRBD1 for D (6 bases). CDR3 length: 13 residues. Per germline, CDR1 SGHAT and CDR2 FQNNGV. V lost 1 base and J 5 bases, leaving 8 bases between the germline ends. The CDR3 sequence: CASSLGQGETQYF. CDR3 bases: TGTGCCAGCAGCTTAGGCCAGGGGGAGACCCAGTACTTC.

This clone has just one count. This chain links TRBV9 with TRBJ1-4; maybe TRBD1 (5 bases). CDR3 length equals 15 residues. The germline V gene encodes CDR1 SGDLS and CDR2 YYNGEE. V lost 3 bases to trimming and J lost 7 bases, with 16 bases between them. The CDR3 loop reads CASSADPRVGEKLFF. The CDR3 nucleotides are TGTGCCAGCAGCGCAGATCCCAGGGTGGGTGAAAAACTGTTTTTT.

The chain uses TRBV11-2 and TRBJ2-3, with D possibly matching TRBD2 (5 bases). CDR3 length: 15 amino acids. Germline CDR1 reads SGHAT; CDR2 reads FQNNGV. Trimming stripped 5 bases from V and 0 bases from J, with 12 bases between. The CDR3 DNA is TGTGCCAGCAGCGACGTGGGCGGGAGCACAGATACGCAGTATTTT. Its protein product is CASSDVGGSTDTQYF.

This clone was seen just once. The rearrangement uses TRBV12-3 or TRBV12-4 and TRBJ1-1; TRBD1 is a possible D gene (6 bases). The length of the CDR3 is 12 residues. V was shortened by 5 bases and J by 7 bases, with 11 bases between the two germline ends. The CDR3 here is CASSLNRVEAFF. DNA for the CDR3: TGTGCCAGCAGTCTCAACAGGGTTGAAGCTTTCTTT.

This clone appeared once. This sequence joins TRBV27 and TRBJ2-7; 12 nucleotides agree with TRBD1. The junction had 9 bases not matched to a gene; V was cut back by 6 bases and J by 9 bases. This CDR3 contains 14 residues. Germline V lookup: CDR1 MNHEY, CDR2 SMNVEV (reference sequence). The CDR3 reads CASSQGQGAGRQYF. The CDR3 DNA sequence: TGTGCCAGCAGCCAGGGACAGGGGGCCGGCCGGCAGTACTTC.

The chain has TRBV30 and TRBJ1-5; 7 nucleotides align to TRBD1. Trimming at V came to 5 bases and at J to 3 bases, leaving 10 bases not matched to a gene. Germline lookup yields CDR1 GTSNPN and CDR2 SVGIG (reference sequence). This CDR3 has 15 residues. The CDR3 reads CAWSAAGQVNQPQHF. CDR3 nucleotide sequence: TGTGCCTGGTCAGCCGCCGGACAGGTCAATCAGCCCCAGCATTTT.

This sequence joins TRBV4-1 and TRBJ2-5; 11 bases align to TRBD2. The CDR3 length is 16 residues. V shed 1 base and J 3 bases; nucleotides not matched to a gene: 4. Germline CDR1 MGHRA, CDR2 YSYEKL. The CDR3 region is CASSQGSGGEKETQYF. In DNA, the CDR3 is TGCGCCAGCAGCCAAGGTAGCGGGGGGGAAAAAGAGACCCAGTACTTC.

As regards this clone: Different DNA sequences within this sample yield the same CDR3. The chain uses TRBV11-3 and TRBJ1-1; D is ambiguous. The length of the CDR3 is 13 residues. The V and J ends lost 1 base and 1 base respectively, with 4 bases between them. Germline CDR1 SGHNT, CDR2 YENEEA. CDR3 DNA: TGTGCCAGCAGCTTAGGAGGGAACACTGAAGCTTTCTTT. This codes for CASSLGGNTEAFF. The variable domain in full, with the rest retrieved from reference TRBV11-3 and TRBJ1-1, is EAGVVQSPRYKIIEKKQPVAFWCNPISGHNTLYWYLQNLGQGPELLIRYENEEAVDDSQLPKDRFSAERLKGVDSTLKIQPAELGDSAVYLCASSLGGNTEAFFGQGTRLTVV.